Below are 15 T cell receptor beta chains sequenced from a single sample in a study of T-cell reconstitution after alpha-beta-depleted transplantation in children. Preparing the TCRbeta library involved the use of unique molecular identifiers. MiXCR, applied by TCRdb to the PCR reads, yields one record per CDR3 protein. Here the sample spans approximately 220,000 distinct CDR3 sequences, over 15% being singletons. The sample in question was PBMCs, mostly from graft donor cells, obtained 360 days after TCRalphabeta/CD19-depleted stem cell transplant. The receptors were sampled from a male patient aged 2-9 years who had a stem cell transplant for acute lymphoblastic leukemia, so the T cells may come from the graft donor.

This clonotype was seen a handful of times. The genes are TRBV5-6 and TRBJ2-7; TRBD2 matches 7 bases. CDR3 length equals 15 residues. Germline CDR1 is SGHDT and CDR2 is YYEEEE. With V trimmed by 3 bases and J by 3 bases, 9 bases remained unmatched. The CDR3 sequence: CASSSRDYVVYEQYF. CDR3 coding DNA: TGTGCCAGCAGCTCCCGGGACTATGTTGTCTACGAGCAGTACTTC.

The J gene is TRBJ2-3, the V gene TRBV9, with 9 positions matching TRBD1. CDR1 is SGDLS and CDR2 is YYNGEE in the germline V gene. CDR3 length: 14 residues. After removal of 3 bases from V and 6 bases from J, the junction contained 5 bases not matched to a gene. The CDR3 nucleotides read TGTGCCAGCAGCGAGGGGACAGGGACCGATACGCAGTATTTT. This codes for CASSEGTGTDTQYF.

The table lists this clonotype with a few counts. The chain carries TRBV18 and TRBJ2-1; D may be TRBD2 (5 bases). Germline values: CDR1 KGHSH, CDR2 LQKENI. The CDR3 spans 16 residues. Deletions cut 5 bases from V and 1 base from J, with 15 bases between. CDR3 bases: TGTGCCAGCTCAAAAACTAGTTCACAGTCCTACAATGAGCAGTTCTTC. It codes for CASSKTSSQSYNEQFF.

The rearrangement links TRBV15 to TRBJ2-7; tentative D call: TRBD1 (5 bases). Germline-derived CDR1 and CDR2 are LNHNV and YYDKDF (reference sequence). The CDR3 spans 19 residues. Trimming pared 1 base from V and 3 bases from J, leaving 25 bases between. The CDR3 protein is CATSRVKNVLDTQYYEQYF. The CDR3 DNA sequence: TGTGCCACCAGCAGAGTTAAAAATGTTCTGGACACACAATACTACGAGCAGTACTTC.

This clonotype was picked up a small number of times. The rearrangement links TRBV29-1 to TRBJ2-7; D is tentatively TRBD1 or TRBD2 (6 bases each). Germline V gene lookup returns CDR1 SQVTM and CDR2 ANQGSEA. V lost 6 bases and J 2 bases, leaving 17 bases between the germline ends. The CDR3 totals 14 residues. DNA of the CDR3: TGCAGCGTCGGAGAACAGGGAGGTCCCTACGAGCAGTACTTC. Translation gives CSVGEQGGPYEQYF.

The chain joins TRBV7-2 to TRBJ2-5; 9 bases match TRBD2. CDR1 and CDR2 (germline): SGHTA, FQGNSA. CDR3 size: 17 residues. After removal of 0 bases from V and 3 bases from J, the junction contained 8 bases not matched to a gene. CDR3 sequence reads: CASSLASGGSNKETQYF. CDR3 nucleotides: TGTGCCAGCAGCTTAGCGAGCGGGGGGTCAAATAAAGAGACCCAGTACTTC.

This clonotype has just a few counts. This chain uses TRBV20-1 with TRBJ2-5; no reliable D call. Deletions cut 0 bases from V and 4 bases from J, with 0 bases between. Per the germline V gene, CDR1 is DFQATT and CDR2 is SNEGSKA (reference sequence). This CDR3 comprises 10 residues. In DNA, the CDR3 is TGCAGTGCTAGAGAAGAGACCCAGTACTTC. Its protein is CSAREETQYF.

A few counts support this clonotype. The chain employs TRBV4-1 and TRBJ1-2; D perhaps matches TRBD1 (6 bases). Germline V gives CDR1 MGHRA, CDR2 YSYEKL. The CDR3 sequence is 16 residues long. Trimming shortened V by 4 bases and J by 6 bases, and 21 bases separated the two germline ends. The CDR3 sequence: CASSPLVVSGADGYTF. CDR3 bases: TGCGCCAGCAGCCCGCTGGTGGTGTCGGGGGCAGATGGCTACACCTTC.

This clonotype was observed a few times. The V gene is TRBV20-1, the J gene TRBJ2-3; D remains ambiguous. The germline CDR1 and CDR2 sequences are DFQATT and SNEGSKA (reference sequence). The CDR3 has 14 amino acids. V lost 1 base to trimming and J lost 2 bases, with 10 bases between them. The CDR3 sequence is CSARVVGITDTQYF. The CDR3, as DNA: TGCAGTGCTAGAGTAGTGGGTATCACAGATACGCAGTATTTT.

The genes are TRBV29-1 and TRBJ2-1; D is perhaps TRBD2 (6 bases). The V gene lost 5 bases and the J gene lost 7 bases, with 15 bases spanning the gap. Germline assignment: CDR1 SQVTM and CDR2 ANQGSEA. The CDR3 contains 13 residues. The CDR3 DNA is TGCAGCGTTAATGGCCCGGGGAGGAATGAGCAGTTCTTC. Translated, it gives CSVNGPGRNEQFF.

This clonotype was seen ten or more times. The genes are TRBV5-1 and TRBJ2-2; D call uncertain. The germline V gene has CDR1 SGHRS and CDR2 YFSETQ. V lost 1 base and J lost 1, with 5 bases in between. The CDR3 has 14 residues. CDR3 DNA: TGCGCCAGCAGCTTGCGGCAGAACACCGGGGAGCTGTTTTTT. Translating gives CASSLRQNTGELFF.

The chain links TRBV28 to TRBJ2-4; 7 bases are shared with TRBD1. Losses at the gene ends were 3 bases for V and 4 bases for J; bases not matched to a gene: 0. Germline V gene lookup returns CDR1 MDHEN and CDR2 SYDVKM. This CDR3 has 13 residues. The CDR3 loop is CASSLGQKNIQYF. The CDR3 bases are TGTGCCAGCAGTTTGGGACAGAAAAACATTCAGTACTTC.

V usage is TRBV12-3 or TRBV12-4 and J usage is TRBJ2-2; no firm D call. With 2 bases removed from V and 2 bases from J, the gap between germline ends came to 9 bases. This CDR3 is 15 amino acids long. Written as DNA, the CDR3 is TGTGCCAGCAGTTTATCTGGCAAAAACACCGGGGAGCTGTTTTTT. Amino acids: CASSLSGKNTGELFF.

This clonotype was detected a few times. The J gene is TRBJ2-6, the V gene TRBV12-3 or TRBV12-4; maybe TRBD2 (5 bases). V lost 5 bases to trimming and J lost 2 bases, with 10 bases between them. This CDR3 contains 15 residues. The chain's CDR3 is CASSPGMAGANVLTF. Here the CDR3 DNA reads TGTGCCAGCAGTCCGGGGATGGCTGGGGCCAACGTCCTGACTTTC.

This clonotype came up a few times. This chain connects TRBV6-5 to TRBJ1-2; D may be TRBD1 (6 bases). The CDR3 is 13 residues long. V lost 2 bases and J 5 bases, leaving 9 bases between the germline ends. Germline assignment: CDR1 MNHEY and CDR2 SVGAGI. The CDR3 loop reads CASSYGGGYGYTF. DNA of the CDR3: TGTGCCAGCAGTTACGGGGGCGGGTATGGCTACACCTTC.